Below are 6 T cell receptor beta chains sequenced from a single sample in a study of Graves' ophthalmopathy and Graves' hyperthyroidism. RNA transcripts were the source from which TCR beta CDR3 regions were amplified. Investigators did first-round RT-PCR with HTBI primers, then second-round multiplex PCR. Via MiXCR, TCRdb re-called the multiplex PCR reads, giving one row per CDR3 protein. Of 680,000 or so distinct CDR3 sequences in the sample, over 20% were seen once. The material sequenced was peripheral blood. All receptors come from a woman aged 18-29 years with stable Graves' hyperthyroidism. Some clones in this sample may be carry-over from other donors' samples.

This clonotype was seen repeatedly, ten times or more. The J gene is TRBJ1-6, the V gene TRBV9; 7 bases match TRBD1. This CDR3 has 15 residues. The V gene end was trimmed by 0 bases and the J gene end by 7 bases; junction bases not matched to a gene: 4. Germline CDR1 SGDLS, CDR2 YYNGEE. In DNA form, the CDR3 reads TGTGCCAGCAGCGTAGGGGGACAGCCAAATTCACCCCTCCACTTT. It translates to CASSVGGQPNSPLHF.

In its sample, this clonotype was seen many times. V and J are TRBV6-5 and TRBJ2-7, with 8 bases matching TRBD1. V shed 7 bases and J 3 bases; nucleotides not matched to a gene: 14. The germline CDR1 and CDR2 sequences are MNHEY and SVGAGI. The CDR3 totals 16 residues. CDR3: CASTMGRTGKDYEQYF. The CDR3 DNA follows: TGTGCCAGCACCATGGGAAGGACAGGGAAGGACTACGAGCAGTACTTC.

At least ten counts were recorded for this clonotype. This chain joins TRBV6-2 or TRBV6-3 and TRBJ2-5; 8 positions agree with TRBD1. Losses at the gene ends were 6 bases for V and 4 bases for J; bases not matched to a gene: 10. CDR1 is MNHEY, CDR2 SVGEGT, per germline. The CDR3 is 15 amino acids. The CDR3, as DNA: TGTGCCAGCAGACCGGACAGGGAGTATCGAGAGACCCAGTACTTC. It translates to CASRPDREYRETQYF.

This clonotype was found many times. J is TRBJ1-4 and V is TRBV11-2; a weak D match, TRBD1 (5 bases). V shed 6 bases and J shed 4 bases, with 15 bases lying between them. The CDR3 loop spans 15 amino acids. The germline V gene has CDR1 SGHAT and CDR2 FQNNGV. CDR3 in DNA: TGTGCCAGCAGGGACCTGGGGGGATTTAATGAAAAACTGTTTTTT. This encodes CASRDLGGFNEKLFF.

This clonotype was observed a handful of times. The chain links TRBV6-1 to TRBJ2-7; 7 nucleotides match TRBD1. The CDR3 length is 14 residues. Unmatched junction bases numbered 6, after V lost 4 bases and J lost 3 bases. Germline assignment: CDR1 MNHNS and CDR2 SASEGT. The CDR3 DNA reads as TGTGCCAGCAGTGTGGCCAGGGGGTACTACGAGCAGTACTTC. This translates into CASSVARGYYEQYF.

This rearrangement joins TRBV6-1 to TRBJ1-6; TRBD1 is a possible D gene (6 bases). This CDR3 comprises 16 residues. Trimming stripped 2 bases from V and 14 bases from J, with 22 bases between. Germline values: CDR1 MNHNS, CDR2 SASEGT. The CDR3 DNA sequence: TGTGCCAGCAGTGAAAACCAGGGGTACCCAACCCTCACCCTCCACTTT. Its protein is CASSENQGYPTLTLHF.